A single sample is the source of the 14 T cell receptor beta chains below, sequenced in a study of blood T cells in healthy people across ages. PCR was performed a second time for roughly 7 to 11 cycles using a sample-barcoded 5' primer and a J-beta primer mix. TCRdb processed the 5' RACE reads anew with MiXCR; each CDR3 protein has one entry. Of about 1.1 million distinct CDR3 sequences listed, 35% to 40% were seen once; the top ten hold around 12%. Specimen: blood. These receptors originate from a man in his late teens or twenties in good health.

The chain has TRBV4-1 and TRBJ1-6; 9 positions agree with TRBD1. J was trimmed by 6 bases and V by 4 bases; bases with no gene match: 10. Germline lookup yields CDR1 MGHRA and CDR2 YSYEKL. CDR3 size: 17 residues. CDR3 DNA: TGCGCCAGCAGCCCAGCGAACAGGGGGCCGATTAATTCACCCCTCCACTTT. Protein sequence: CASSPANRGPINSPLHF.

This chain joins TRBV27 and TRBJ1-1; TRBD1 might be the D (6 bases). Trimming left V 0 bases short and J 0 bases short, with 11 bases between. The germline V gene has CDR1 MNHEY and CDR2 SMNVEV (reference sequence). The CDR3 loop spans 16 amino acids. CDR3 sequence: CASSLSVTGMNTEAFF. The CDR3 DNA is TGTGCCAGCAGTTTATCGGTCACAGGGATGAACACTGAAGCTTTCTTT.

CDR3 loop: CSALRGIGNQPQHF. In DNA, the CDR3 is TGCAGTGCTCTCAGGGGAATTGGCAATCAGCCCCAGCATTTT. The chain has TRBV20-1 and TRBJ1-5; maybe TRBD1 (6 bases). CDR1 and CDR2 from the germline V gene are DFQATT and SNEGSKA (reference sequence). Trimming pared 5 bases from V and 2 bases from J, leaving 13 bases between. The CDR3 is made up of 14 amino acids.

The table lists this clonotype with many counts. This rearrangement joins TRBV2 to TRBJ1-2, with 7 bases matching TRBD1. The ends lost 6 bases at V and 7 bases at J; junction bases unmatched: 14. CDR1 and CDR2 (germline): SNHLY, FYNNEI. This CDR3 contains 15 residues. The CDR3 bases are TGTGCCAGCAGACCAAACCAAAGGGGGCCCGCTGGCTACACCTTC. It codes for CASRPNQRGPAGYTF.

The J gene is TRBJ1-1, the V gene TRBV6-2 or TRBV6-3, with D possibly TRBD1 on 6 matching bases. The ends were cut back, 1 base at V and 0 bases at J, with 15 bases in the middle. This CDR3 spans 17 amino acids. Germline CDR1 MNHEY, CDR2 SVGEGT. The CDR3 loop reads CASSYFSGQPMNTEAFF. CDR3 DNA sequence: TGTGCCAGCAGTTACTTCTCCGGACAGCCCATGAACACTGAAGCTTTCTTT.

The chain links TRBV11-2 to TRBJ2-3, with D perhaps TRBD1 or TRBD2 (7 bases each). The germline CDR1 and CDR2 sequences are SGHAT and FQNNGV. V was trimmed by 1 base and J by 2 bases, leaving 16 bases between them. The CDR3 runs to 17 residues. CDR3 loop: CASSLGAGQRDTDTQYF. The CDR3 DNA is TGTGCCAGCAGCTTAGGAGCGGGACAGAGAGACACAGATACGCAGTATTTT. The full variable domain, in which reference TRBV11-2 and TRBJ2-3 provide the parts outside the CDR3, is EAGVAQSPRYKIIEKRQSVAFWCNPISGHATLYWYQQILGQGPKLLIQFQNNGVVDDSQLPKDRFSAERLKGVDSTLKIQPAKLEDSAVYLCASSLGAGQRDTDTQYFGPGTRLTVL.

DNA of the CDR3: TGCAGCGGTGACAGGGGGGGAGACACTGAAGCTTTCTTT. Amino acid sequence: CSGDRGGDTEAFF. This chain links TRBV29-1 with TRBJ1-1; TRBD1 agrees at 9 bases. V was clipped by 7 bases and J by 3 bases; unmatched bases: 6. The germline V gene has CDR1 SQVTM and CDR2 ANQGSEA. This CDR3 spans 13 amino acids. The full variable domain, with the rest looked up from reference TRBV29-1 and TRBJ1-1, is SAVISQKPSRDICQRGTSLTIQCQVDSQVTMMFWYRQQPGQSLTLIATANQGSEATYESGFVIDKFPISRPNLTFSTLTVSNMSPEDSSIYLCSGDRGGDTEAFFGQGTRLTVV.

V gene TRBV7-9 combines with J gene TRBJ2-4; TRBD1 agrees at 7 bases. Germline assignment: CDR1 SEHNR and CDR2 FQNEAQ (reference sequence). J was trimmed by 13 bases and V by 5 bases; bases with no gene match: 17. The CDR3 totals 15 residues. CDR3 bases: TGTGCCAGCAGCCAATCCGAACAGGGGAAGGGGGAGCAGTACTTC. This encodes CASSQSEQGKGEQYF.

Only a few counts were recorded for this clonotype. The chain couples TRBV2 to TRBJ2-1; perhaps TRBD2 as D (6 bases). The CDR3 contains 17 residues. Germline V gives CDR1 SNHLY, CDR2 FYNNEI. The ends were cut back, 4 bases at V and 3 bases at J, with 19 bases in the middle. CDR3 coding DNA: TGTGCCAGCAGTGGGGACTCCACTAGGCTCCTCTACAATGAGCAGTTCTTC. This translates into CASSGDSTRLLYNEQFF.

This clonotype was observed a few times. A junction end diverges from the germline sequence, so it may reflect a read error. The chain carries TRBV20-1 and TRBJ1-1; a weak D match, TRBD1 (5 bases). CDR3 length: 16 amino acids. CDR1 and CDR2 from the germline V gene are DFQATT and SNEGSKA (reference sequence). The CDR3 protein is CIASITGTAKEGEAFF. The CDR3 DNA reads as TGCATTGCTAGTATAACCGGGACCGCCAAAGAGGGTGAAGCTTTCTTT.

CDR3 bases: TGCAGTGCCGGAACGGGGGCCCTTTCCTACGAGCAGTACTTC. It yields the protein CSAGTGALSYEQYF. This chain joins TRBV20-1 and TRBJ2-7; D possibly matches TRBD1 or TRBD2 (6 bases each). The CDR3 covers 14 residues. Trimming pared 6 bases from V and 1 base from J, leaving 16 bases between. Germline-derived CDR1 and CDR2 are DFQATT and SNEGSKA (reference sequence).

The J gene is TRBJ1-4, the V gene TRBV6-5, with D hard to call. CDR3 length: 13 amino acids. Deletions cut 6 bases from V and 7 bases from J, with 12 bases between. Per germline, CDR1 MNHEY and CDR2 SVGAGI. The CDR3 is CASRGRSGEKLFF. The CDR3 DNA follows: TGTGCCAGCAGGGGGAGGTCAGGTGAAAAACTGTTTTTT.

This clonotype was picked up a small number of times. The rearrangement joins TRBV5-1 to TRBJ1-1; maybe TRBD1 (6 bases). V lost 4 bases and J 0 bases, leaving 19 bases between the germline ends. The CDR3 extends over 17 amino acids. Germline CDR1 SGHRS, CDR2 YFSETQ. CDR3 nucleotide sequence: TGCGCCAGCAGCGTCCGACATGTGGGGGCTTTGAACACTGAAGCTTTCTTT. Its protein product is CASSVRHVGALNTEAFF.

This clonotype was seen more than once but under ten times. The V and J genes are TRBV11-1 and TRBJ1-1, with D possibly being TRBD1 (6 bases). The CDR3 runs 14 residues. Trimming pared 6 bases from V and 4 bases from J, leaving 15 bases between. The V gene's germline CDR1 is SGHAT and CDR2 FQDESV (reference sequence). The CDR3 loop reads CASRRGGGVTEAFF. Here the CDR3 DNA reads TGTGCCAGCAGACGAGGAGGGGGTGTCACTGAAGCTTTCTTT.